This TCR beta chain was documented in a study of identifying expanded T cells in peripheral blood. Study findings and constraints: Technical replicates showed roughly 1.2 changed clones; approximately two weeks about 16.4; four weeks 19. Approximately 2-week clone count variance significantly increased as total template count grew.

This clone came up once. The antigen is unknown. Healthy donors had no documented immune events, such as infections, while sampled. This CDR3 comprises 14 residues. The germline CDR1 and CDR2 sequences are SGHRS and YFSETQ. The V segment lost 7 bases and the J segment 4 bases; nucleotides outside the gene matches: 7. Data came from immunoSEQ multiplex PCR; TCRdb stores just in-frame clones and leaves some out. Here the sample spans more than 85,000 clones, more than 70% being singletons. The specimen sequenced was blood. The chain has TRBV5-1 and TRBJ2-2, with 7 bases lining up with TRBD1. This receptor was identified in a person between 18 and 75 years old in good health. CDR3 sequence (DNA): TGCGCCAGCTCTGGGACAGAGAGCACCGGGGAGCTGTTTTTT. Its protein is CASSGTESTGELFF.